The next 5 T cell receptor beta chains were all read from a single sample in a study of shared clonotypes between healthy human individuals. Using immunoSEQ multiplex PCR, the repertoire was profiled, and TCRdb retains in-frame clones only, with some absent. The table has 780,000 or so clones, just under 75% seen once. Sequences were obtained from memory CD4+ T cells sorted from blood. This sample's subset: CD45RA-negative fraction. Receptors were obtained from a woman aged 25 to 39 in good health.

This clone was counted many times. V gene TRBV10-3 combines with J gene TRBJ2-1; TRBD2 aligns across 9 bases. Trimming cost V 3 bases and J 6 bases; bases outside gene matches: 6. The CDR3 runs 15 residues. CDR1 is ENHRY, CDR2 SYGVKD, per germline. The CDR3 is CAISDPGGRANEQFF. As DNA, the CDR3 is TGTGCCATCAGTGATCCTGGCGGGAGGGCCAATGAGCAGTTCTTC.

As DNA, the CDR3 is TGTGCCAGCAGCTTAGATGGGCCACACTCTGGAAACACCATATATTTT. It is translated as CASSLDGPHSGNTIYF. This chain uses TRBV11-2 with TRBJ1-3; no definite D call. In germline, CDR1 is SGHAT, CDR2 FQNNGV. Trimming removed 0 bases from V and 0 bases from J, with 9 bases in between. This CDR3 spans 16 amino acids.

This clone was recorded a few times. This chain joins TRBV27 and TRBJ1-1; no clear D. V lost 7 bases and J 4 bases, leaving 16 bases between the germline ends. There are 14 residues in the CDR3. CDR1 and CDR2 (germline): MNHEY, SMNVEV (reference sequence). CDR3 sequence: CASKRREYATEAFF. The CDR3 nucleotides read TGTGCCAGCAAGCGAAGGGAGTATGCCACTGAAGCTTTCTTT.

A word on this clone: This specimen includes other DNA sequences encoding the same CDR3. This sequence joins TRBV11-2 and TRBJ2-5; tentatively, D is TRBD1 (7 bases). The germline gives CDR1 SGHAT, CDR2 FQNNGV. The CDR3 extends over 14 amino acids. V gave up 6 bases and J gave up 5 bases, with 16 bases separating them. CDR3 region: CASSPTGAGETQYF. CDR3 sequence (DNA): TGTGCCAGCAGTCCCACAGGGGCGGGGGAGACCCAGTACTTC.

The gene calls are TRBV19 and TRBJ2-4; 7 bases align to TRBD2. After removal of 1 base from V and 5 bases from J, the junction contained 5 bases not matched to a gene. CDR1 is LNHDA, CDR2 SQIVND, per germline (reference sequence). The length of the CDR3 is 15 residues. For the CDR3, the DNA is TGTGCCAGTAGTATAGGCGCGGCGGGGGAAAACATTCAGTACTTC. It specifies CASSIGAAGENIQYF.